This passage covers 20 T cell receptor beta chains from one sample sequenced in a study of blood T cell repertoires in COVID-19. Generated by immunoSEQ multiplex PCR, the TCRdb table keeps only in-frame clones and is missing some. The sample records tens of thousands of clones, 89% being singletons. Sequencing input: peripheral blood. These receptors were obtained from an elderly woman with acute or convalescent COVID-19.

The chain uses TRBV19 and TRBJ1-5, with D uncertain. This CDR3 has 13 residues. Germline CDR1 reads LNHDA; CDR2 reads SQIVND (reference sequence). V was pared by 3 bases and J by 5 bases, with 8 bases between. CDR3 region: CASSISLDQPQHF. The CDR3 nucleotides read TGTGCCAGTAGTATTAGCCTGGATCAGCCCCAGCATTTT.

The V and J genes are TRBV19 and TRBJ1-4, with D tentatively TRBD1 (5 bases). The V end was cut by 11 bases, the J end by 0 bases, with 19 bases between. Looked up from germline, CDR1 is LNHDA and CDR2 is SQIVND (reference sequence). The CDR3 spans 16 residues. The CDR3, as DNA: TGTGCCCTCCCGACGGGGGAGGGCACAACTAATGAAAAACTGTTTTTT. This codes for CALPTGEGTTNEKLFF.

The gene calls are TRBV6-6 and TRBJ1-6; perhaps TRBD1 as D (5 bases). CDR3 length: 14 residues. Germline V lookup: CDR1 MNHNY, CDR2 SVGAGI (reference sequence). V lost 2 bases to trimming and J lost 7 bases, with 9 bases between them. CDR3 region: CASSYDSGNSPLHF. CDR3 DNA sequence: TGTGCCAGCAGTTACGATTCAGGGAATTCACCCCTCCACTTT.

The chain couples TRBV5-1 to TRBJ1-1, with D possibly being TRBD1 (5 bases). Trimming took off 4 bases at V and 3 bases at J, with 13 bases between the two ends. The CDR3 has 14 amino acids. From germline, CDR1 is SGHRS and CDR2 YFSETQ. The CDR3 DNA follows: TGCGCCAGCAGCCCCGGCAGGGCTCACACTGAAGCTTTCTTT. It translates to CASSPGRAHTEAFF.

V gene TRBV5-1 combines with J gene TRBJ2-2, with D tentatively TRBD2 (7 bases). The V end was cut by 4 bases, the J end by 7 bases, with 17 bases between. The CDR3 runs to 15 residues. CDR1 is SGHRS and CDR2 is YFSETQ in the germline V gene. This CDR3 reads CASSPSMGGRGELFF. CDR3 sequence (DNA): TGCGCCAGCAGCCCCTCAATGGGGGGGCGCGGGGAGCTGTTTTTT.

The rearrangement links TRBV6-1 to TRBJ2-7; possibly TRBD2 for D (6 bases). This CDR3 is 11 amino acids long. Trimming removed 2 bases from V and 12 bases from J, with 11 bases in between. The germline V gene encodes CDR1 MNHNS and CDR2 SASEGT. The CDR3 spells CASSERWGLYV. CDR3 DNA sequence: TGTGCCAGCAGTGAAAGGTGGGGACTGTACGTC.

This clone was counted only a few times. The chain employs TRBV5-1 and TRBJ2-2; TRBD2 matches 12 bases. CDR1 and CDR2 from the germline V gene are SGHRS and YFSETQ. Germline trimming cut 5 bases from V and 0 bases from J; bases unmatched to any gene: 5. The CDR3 has 17 amino acids. The CDR3 DNA is TGCGCCAGCAGGCTTACTAGCGGGGGGTCGAACACCGGGGAGCTGTTTTTT. Amino acid sequence: CASRLTSGGSNTGELFF.

V is TRBV27 and J is TRBJ2-3; 8 nucleotides line up with TRBD2. The CDR3 contains 18 residues. Germline loops: CDR1 MNHEY, CDR2 SMNVEV (reference sequence). V lost 2 bases and J lost 3; bases outside the gene matches: 13. The CDR3 DNA follows: TGTGCCAGCAGTTTACTAACCCTAGCGGGTCTTAAAACAGATACGCAGTATTTT. Its protein is CASSLLTLAGLKTDTQYF.

The rearrangement uses TRBV19 and TRBJ2-2; TRBD1 might be the D (6 bases). V lost 7 bases and J 1 base, leaving 13 bases between the germline ends. CDR3 length equals 15 residues. The germline V gene encodes CDR1 LNHDA and CDR2 SQIVND (reference sequence). The CDR3 nucleotides read TGTGCCAGTACTCCCTCGGGACAGAACACCGGGGAGCTGTTTTTT. Its protein is CASTPSGQNTGELFF.

V gene TRBV10-3 combines with J gene TRBJ2-5, with D unresolved. The germline CDR1 and CDR2 sequences are ENHRY and SYGVKD. V was trimmed by 6 bases and J by 7 bases, leaving 12 bases between them. The CDR3 extends over 12 amino acids. In DNA form, the CDR3 reads TGTGCCATCAGGACGGAGATCGGGACCCAGTACTTC. Its protein product is CAIRTEIGTQYF.

V is TRBV9 and J is TRBJ2-5; D is unresolved. V gave up 1 base and J gave up 5 bases, with 12 bases separating them. The CDR3 has 14 residues. Germline values: CDR1 SGDLS, CDR2 YYNGEE. The CDR3 DNA reads TGTGCCAGCAGCGTATCCCAGATGCGGGAGACCCAGTACTTC. Its translation is CASSVSQMRETQYF.

The chain combines TRBV30 with TRBJ2-7, with D tentatively TRBD2 (5 bases). Trimming removed 7 bases at V and 5 bases at J, with 12 bases between. The CDR3 covers 11 residues. Germline V gene data show CDR1 as GTSNPN and CDR2 as SVGIG (reference sequence). CDR3 sequence: CASGKVHEQYV. The DNA of the CDR3 is TGTGCCTCCGGGAAAGTACACGAGCAGTACGTC.

The V gene is TRBV5-1, the J gene TRBJ2-1, with a weak D call TRBD2 (7 bases). The germline gives CDR1 SGHRS, CDR2 YFSETQ. With 0 bases removed from V and 9 bases from J, the gap between germline ends came to 16 bases. This CDR3 has 15 amino acids. As DNA, the CDR3 is TGCGCCAGCAGCTTGGATCGGGGGGCGGAGGGTGAGCAGTTCTTC. Translating it yields CASSLDRGAEGEQFF.

The rearrangement links TRBV3-1 (or the pseudogene TRBV3-2) to TRBJ2-3; TRBD1 matches at 8 bases. Germline assignment: CDR1 LGHDT and CDR2 YNNKEL (reference sequence). With 4 bases clipped from V and 4 bases from J, the junction kept 13 bases outside the gene matches. There are 17 residues in the CDR3. The CDR3 region is CASSPVKSGGSADTQYF. CDR3 bases: TGTGCCAGCAGCCCAGTTAAATCAGGGGGCAGTGCAGATACGCAGTATTTT.

V gene TRBV5-1 combines with J gene TRBJ2-3; TRBD2 matches at 8 bases. Germline CDR1 is SGHRS and CDR2 is YFSETQ. CDR3 size: 15 residues. The J segment lost 2 bases and the V segment lost 5 bases, leaving 7 bases of the junction unmatched. The CDR3 region has the DNA TGCGCCAGCAGGGTTAGCGGGGCCTCCACAGATACGCAGTATTTT. Amino acids: CASRVSGASTDTQYF.

The rearrangement uses TRBV15 and TRBJ2-5; possibly TRBD2 for D (7 bases). The CDR3 spans 17 residues. Trimming took off 0 bases at V and 5 bases at J, with 19 bases between the two ends. Germline V gives CDR1 LNHNV, CDR2 YYDKDF (reference sequence). This CDR3 is CATSRDRGSGGVETQYF. CDR3 DNA sequence: TGTGCCACCAGCAGAGATCGAGGTTCGGGGGGCGTGGAGACCCAGTACTTC. Full variable domain (outside the CDR3, taken from reference TRBV15 and TRBJ2-5): DAMVIQNPRYQVTQFGKPVTLSCSQTLNHNVMYWYQQKSSQAPKLLFHYYDKDFNNEADTPDNFQSRRPNTSFCFLDIRSPGLGDTAMYLCATSRDRGSGGVETQYFGPGTRLLVL.

This chain links TRBV7-9 with TRBJ2-5; 9 nucleotides align to TRBD2. V lost 5 bases, J lost 5 bases, and 15 bases stayed unmatched. The CDR3 extends over 17 amino acids. Looked up from germline, CDR1 is SEHNR and CDR2 is FQNEAQ (reference sequence). CDR3 sequence: CASSPRSGAGGSETQYF. Written as DNA, the CDR3 is TGTGCCAGCAGCCCCCGGAGCGGGGCGGGGGGGTCCGAGACCCAGTACTTC.

The chain has TRBV3-1 (or the pseudogene TRBV3-2) and TRBJ2-5; 8 nucleotides line up with TRBD1. This CDR3 is built from 14 residues. The trim removed 4 bases at V and 5 bases at J, leaving 6 bases unmatched. Germline V gene sequence: CDR1 LGHDT, CDR2 YNNKEL (reference sequence). The CDR3 region is CASSLTGVTETQYF. DNA for the CDR3: TGTGCCAGCAGCCTGACAGGGGTTACCGAGACCCAGTACTTC.

The chain couples TRBV9 to TRBJ1-3; no firm D call. CDR1 SGDLS and CDR2 YYNGEE come from the germline V gene. Deletions cut 2 bases from V and 0 bases from J, with 9 bases between. The CDR3 spans 15 residues. The CDR3 loop is CASSVGGHSGNTIYF. The CDR3 nucleotides read TGTGCCAGCAGCGTCGGCGGGCACTCTGGAAACACCATATATTTT.

The table lists this clone with a count of one. V and J are TRBV6-5 and TRBJ2-2; 9 nucleotides align to TRBD1. This CDR3 spans 14 amino acids. Germline CDR1 MNHEY, CDR2 SVGAGI. With V trimmed by 8 bases and J by 4 bases, 5 bases remained unmatched. CDR3 residues: CASGTTGGTGELFF. The CDR3 DNA reads TGTGCCAGCGGTACGACAGGGGGCACCGGGGAGCTGTTTTTT.